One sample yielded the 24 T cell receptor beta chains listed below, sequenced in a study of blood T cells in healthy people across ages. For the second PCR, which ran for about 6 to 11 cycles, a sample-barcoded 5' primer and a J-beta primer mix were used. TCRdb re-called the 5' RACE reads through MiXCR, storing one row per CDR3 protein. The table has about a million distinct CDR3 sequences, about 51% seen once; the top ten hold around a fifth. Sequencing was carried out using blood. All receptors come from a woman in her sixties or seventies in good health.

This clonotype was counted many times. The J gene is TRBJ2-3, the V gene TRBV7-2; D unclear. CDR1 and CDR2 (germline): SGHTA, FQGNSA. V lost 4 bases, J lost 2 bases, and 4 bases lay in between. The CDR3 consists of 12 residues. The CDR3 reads CASSSYTDTQYF. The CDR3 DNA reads TGTGCCAGCAGCTCCTACACAGATACGCAGTATTTT.

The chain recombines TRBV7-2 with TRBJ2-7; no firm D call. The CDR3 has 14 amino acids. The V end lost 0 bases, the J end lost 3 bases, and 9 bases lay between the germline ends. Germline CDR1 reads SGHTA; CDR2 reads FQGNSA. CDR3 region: CASSLASSNYEQYF. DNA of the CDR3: TGTGCCAGCAGCTTAGCTAGTAGCAACTACGAGCAGTACTTC.

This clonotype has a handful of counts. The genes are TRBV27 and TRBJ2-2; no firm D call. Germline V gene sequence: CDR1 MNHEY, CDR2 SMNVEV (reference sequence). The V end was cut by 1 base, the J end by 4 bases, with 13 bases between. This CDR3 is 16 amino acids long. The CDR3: CASSLLVGDGTGELFF. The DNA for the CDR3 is TGTGCCAGCAGTTTATTAGTTGGGGATGGCACCGGGGAGCTGTTTTTT.

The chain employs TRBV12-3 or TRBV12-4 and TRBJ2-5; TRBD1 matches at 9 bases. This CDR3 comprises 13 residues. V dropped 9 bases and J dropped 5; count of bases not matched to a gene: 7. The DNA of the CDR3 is TGTGCCAGTTCCACAGGGGGCTCGGAGACCCAGTACTTC. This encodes CASSTGGSETQYF.

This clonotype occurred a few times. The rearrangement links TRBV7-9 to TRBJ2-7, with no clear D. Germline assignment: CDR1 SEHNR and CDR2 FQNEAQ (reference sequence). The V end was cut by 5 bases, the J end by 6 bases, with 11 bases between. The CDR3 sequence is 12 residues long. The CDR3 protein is CASSRPLLEQYF. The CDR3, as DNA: TGTGCCAGCAGCCGCCCGCTCCTCGAGCAGTACTTC.

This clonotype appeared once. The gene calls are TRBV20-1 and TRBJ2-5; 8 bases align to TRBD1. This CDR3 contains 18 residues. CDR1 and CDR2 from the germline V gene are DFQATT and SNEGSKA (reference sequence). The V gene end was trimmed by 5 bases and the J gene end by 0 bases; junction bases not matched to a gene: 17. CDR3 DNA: TGCAGTGCTCTTACCAGGGGGCACCAGGATAAGTACCAAGAGACCCAGTACTTC. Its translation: CSALTRGHQDKYQETQYF.

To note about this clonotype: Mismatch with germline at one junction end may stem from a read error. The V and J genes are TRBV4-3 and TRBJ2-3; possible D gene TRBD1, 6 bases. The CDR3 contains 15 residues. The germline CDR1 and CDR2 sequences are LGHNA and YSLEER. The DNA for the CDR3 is TGCTCCAGCAGCCAAGGGGACATCGTCACAGATACGCAGTATTTT. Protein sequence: CSSSQGDIVTDTQYF.

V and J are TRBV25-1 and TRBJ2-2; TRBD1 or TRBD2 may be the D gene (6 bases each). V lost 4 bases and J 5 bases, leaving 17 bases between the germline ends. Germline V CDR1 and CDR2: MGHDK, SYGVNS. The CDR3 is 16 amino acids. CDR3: CASSAGGALRTGELFF. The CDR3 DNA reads TGTGCCAGCAGTGCCGGGGGCGCTTTGCGGACCGGGGAGCTGTTTTTT.

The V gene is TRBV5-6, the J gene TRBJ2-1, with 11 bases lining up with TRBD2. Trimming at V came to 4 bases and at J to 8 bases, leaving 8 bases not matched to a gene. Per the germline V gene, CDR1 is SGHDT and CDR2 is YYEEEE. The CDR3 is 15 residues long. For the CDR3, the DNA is TGTGCCAGCAGCGGAACTAGCGGGAGTTTCCATGAGCAGTTCTTC. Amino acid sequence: CASSGTSGSFHEQFF.

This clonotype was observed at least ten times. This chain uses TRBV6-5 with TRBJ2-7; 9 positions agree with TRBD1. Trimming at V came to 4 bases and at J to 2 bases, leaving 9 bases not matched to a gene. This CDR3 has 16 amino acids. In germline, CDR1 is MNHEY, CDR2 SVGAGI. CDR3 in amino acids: CASSSPATGGTYEQYF. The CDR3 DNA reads TGTGCCAGCAGTTCGCCTGCGACAGGGGGTACCTACGAGCAGTACTTC.

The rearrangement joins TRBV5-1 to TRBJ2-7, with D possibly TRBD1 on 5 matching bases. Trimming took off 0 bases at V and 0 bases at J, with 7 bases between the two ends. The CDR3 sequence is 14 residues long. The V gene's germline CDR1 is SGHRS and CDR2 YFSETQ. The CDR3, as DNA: TGCGCCAGCAGCTTGGGACAGATCTCCTACGAGCAGTACTTC. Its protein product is CASSLGQISYEQYF.

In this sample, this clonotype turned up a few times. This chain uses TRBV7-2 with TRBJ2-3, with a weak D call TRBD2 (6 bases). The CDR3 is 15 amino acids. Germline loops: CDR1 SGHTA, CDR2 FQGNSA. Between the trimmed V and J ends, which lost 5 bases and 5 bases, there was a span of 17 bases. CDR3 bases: TGTGCCAGCAGCAGAGCCGCGGGGAGAGGAGATACGCAGTATTTT. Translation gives CASSRAAGRGDTQYF.

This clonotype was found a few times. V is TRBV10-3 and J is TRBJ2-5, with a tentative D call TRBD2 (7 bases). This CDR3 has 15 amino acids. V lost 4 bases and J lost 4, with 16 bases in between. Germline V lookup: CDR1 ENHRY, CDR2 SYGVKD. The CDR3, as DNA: TGTGCCATCAGTGGAGGGGGAGGGTCGGGAGAGACCCAGTACTTC. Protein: CAISGGGGSGETQYF.

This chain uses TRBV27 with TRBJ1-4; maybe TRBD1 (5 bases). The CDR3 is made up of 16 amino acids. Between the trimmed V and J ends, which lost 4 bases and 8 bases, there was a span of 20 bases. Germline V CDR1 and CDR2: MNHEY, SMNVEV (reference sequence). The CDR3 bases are TGTGCCAGCAGTTCTCGACCGGGGGAGGTTGACGAAAAACTGTTTTTT. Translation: CASSSRPGEVDEKLFF.

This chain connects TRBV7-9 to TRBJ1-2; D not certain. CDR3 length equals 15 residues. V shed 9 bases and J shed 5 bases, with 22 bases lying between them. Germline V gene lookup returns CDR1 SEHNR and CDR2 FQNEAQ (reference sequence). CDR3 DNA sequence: TGTGCCAGGAACAGCGATCACACTCCTTGGTATGGCTACACCTTC. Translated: CARNSDHTPWYGYTF. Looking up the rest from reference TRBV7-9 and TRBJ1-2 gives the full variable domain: DTGVSQNPRHKITKRGQNVTFRCDPISEHNRLYWYRQTLGQGPEFLTYFQNEAQLEKSRLLSDRFSAERPKGSFSTLEIQRTEQGDSAMYLCARNSDHTPWYGYTFGSGTRLTVV.

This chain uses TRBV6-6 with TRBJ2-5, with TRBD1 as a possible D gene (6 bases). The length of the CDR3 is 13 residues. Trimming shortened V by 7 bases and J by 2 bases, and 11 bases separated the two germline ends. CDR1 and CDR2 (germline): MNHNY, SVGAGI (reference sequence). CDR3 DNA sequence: TGTGCCAGCACCGAGACAGGACAAGAGACCCAGTACTTC. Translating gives CASTETGQETQYF.

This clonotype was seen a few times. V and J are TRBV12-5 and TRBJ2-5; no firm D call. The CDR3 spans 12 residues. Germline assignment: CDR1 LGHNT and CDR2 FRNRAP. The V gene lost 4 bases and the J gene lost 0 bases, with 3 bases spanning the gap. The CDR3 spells CASGWDQETQYF. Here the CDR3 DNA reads TGTGCTAGTGGTTGGGACCAAGAGACCCAGTACTTC. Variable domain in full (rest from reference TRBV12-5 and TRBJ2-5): DARVTQTPRHKVTEMGQEVTMRCQPILGHNTVFWYRQTMMQGLELLAYFRNRAPLDDSGMPKDRFSAEMPDATLATLKIQPSEPRDSAVYFCASGWDQETQYFGPGTRLLVL.

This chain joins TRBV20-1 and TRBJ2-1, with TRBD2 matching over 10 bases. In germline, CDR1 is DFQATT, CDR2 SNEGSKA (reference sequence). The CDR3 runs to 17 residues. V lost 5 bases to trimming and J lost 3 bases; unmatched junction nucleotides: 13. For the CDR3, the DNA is TGCAGTGCTCCCCCGAGGGGGCGGACTAGCGGCTACAATGAGCAGTTCTTC. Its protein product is CSAPPRGRTSGYNEQFF.

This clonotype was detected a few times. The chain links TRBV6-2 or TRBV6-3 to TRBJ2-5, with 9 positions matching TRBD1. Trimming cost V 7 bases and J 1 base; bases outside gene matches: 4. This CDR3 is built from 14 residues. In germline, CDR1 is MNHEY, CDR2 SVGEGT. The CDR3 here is CASKDRGIQETQYF. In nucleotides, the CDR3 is TGTGCCAGCAAGGACAGGGGTATCCAAGAGACCCAGTACTTC.

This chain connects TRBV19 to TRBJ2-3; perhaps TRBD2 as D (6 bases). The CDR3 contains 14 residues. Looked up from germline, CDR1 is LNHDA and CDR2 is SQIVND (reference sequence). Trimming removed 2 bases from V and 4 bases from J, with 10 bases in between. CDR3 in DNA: TGTGCCAGTAGTATATCCCCGGGAGCAGATACGCAGTATTTT. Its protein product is CASSISPGADTQYF.

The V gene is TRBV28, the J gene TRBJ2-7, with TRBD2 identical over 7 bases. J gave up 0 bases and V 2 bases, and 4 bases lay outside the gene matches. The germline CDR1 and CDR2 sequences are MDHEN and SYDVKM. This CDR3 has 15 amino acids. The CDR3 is CASSLIAGNSYEQYF. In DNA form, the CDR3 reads TGTGCCAGCAGTTTAATAGCGGGCAACTCCTACGAGCAGTACTTC.

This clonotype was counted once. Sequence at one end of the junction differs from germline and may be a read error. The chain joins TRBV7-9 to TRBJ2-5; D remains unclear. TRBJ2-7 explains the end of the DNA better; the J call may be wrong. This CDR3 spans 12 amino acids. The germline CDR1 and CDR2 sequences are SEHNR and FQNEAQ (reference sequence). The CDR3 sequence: CASGLYGDEQYF. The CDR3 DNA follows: TGTGCCAGCGGCTTATATGGAGACGAGCAGTACTTC.

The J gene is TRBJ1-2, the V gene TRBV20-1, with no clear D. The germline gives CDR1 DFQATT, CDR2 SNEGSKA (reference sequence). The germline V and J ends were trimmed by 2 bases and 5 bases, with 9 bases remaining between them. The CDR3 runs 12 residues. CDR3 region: CSARPTFYGYTF. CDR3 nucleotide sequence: TGCAGTGCTAGACCCACTTTTTATGGCTACACCTTC.

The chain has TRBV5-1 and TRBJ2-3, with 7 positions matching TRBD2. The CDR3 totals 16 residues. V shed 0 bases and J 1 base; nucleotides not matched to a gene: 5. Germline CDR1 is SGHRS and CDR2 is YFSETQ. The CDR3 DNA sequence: TGCGCCAGCAGCTTGGATGCGGGAGTCGGCACAGATACGCAGTATTTT. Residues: CASSLDAGVGTDTQYF.